The present T cell receptor (beta chain) was sequenced within a study of T cells in Graves' hyperthyroidism and ophthalmopathy. General study findings and limits: Most clonotypes expanded in thyroid above 0.001 were likewise present in blood. Prediction of ophthalmopathy progression came a median around 6 months pre-onset.

This clonotype turned up a few times. Antigen specificity is unknown. TCR beta CDR3 regions were amplified from RNA. The TCR CDR3 first-round RT-PCR relied on the HTBI primer set. TCRdb reprocessed the multiplex PCR reads with MiXCR, giving one entry per CDR3 protein. The sample has 450,000 to 600,000 distinct CDR3 sequences; just under 20% are singletons. Lactation, pregnancy, other autoimmune disease or uncontrolled infection led to exclusion of patients. This CDR3 is built from 16 residues. Looked up from germline, CDR1 is KGHDR and CDR2 is SFDVKD. V lost 5 bases to trimming and J lost 3 bases; unmatched junction nucleotides: 6.

The rearrangement joins TRBV24-1 to TRBJ2-3; 11 bases are a match to TRBD2. The sample taken for sequencing was blood. The clonotype comes from a man aged 35-49 years with Graves' ophthalmopathy. CDR3 sequence reads: CATSALAGGVTDTQYF. The DNA of the CDR3 is TGTGCCACCAGTGCCCTAGCGGGAGGTGTTACAGATACGCAGTATTTT.